Sequencing of this T cell receptor (beta chain) was carried out in a study of T cells in localized non-small cell lung cancer (dated by TCRdb to the early 2020s). Broadly, across the study: The study examined T cell repertoires in hundreds of patients with early-stage NSCLC and compared tumors with uninvolved tumor-adjacent lungs. The cohort consisted of 200 to 250 treatment-naive NSCLC patients whose localized lung tumors had been resected. The mean age of the NSCLC patients was about 67 years, with 130 or so men and around 100 women. On the study overall, not on this receptor specifically: Because multi-region tumor sequencing was not performed, intratumor heterogeneity could not be ruled out. Since the design was exploratory, TCR variables were selected using unadjusted p-values with no false-discovery rate correction. Longer overall survival was associated with higher T cell density in blood, whereas shorter survival was associated with higher clonality in adjacent lung. Of the top 100 tumor clones, a median of 57 were detected in paired uninvolved adjacent lung; around 27 were also among that lung's top 100. Uninvolved tumor-adjacent lung showed the highest T cell clonality, higher than tumor, which suggests more focused antigenic responses in the adjacent lung.

V loses 0 bases of germline sequence and J loses 3 bases, and the interval between the two ends is 9 bases. The CDR3 goes from the cysteine to the phenylalanine over 14 residues. Of all the DNA, just the CDR3 is kept, 42 bases in frame from base 1. Reading the germline V gene gives CDR1 LGHNA and CDR2 YNFKEQ. Comment on this clone: Its cognate antigen has yet to be identified. No much larger clone is present one base from it, and per-base qualities are unavailable.

At diagnosis, tumor, uninvolved tumor-adjacent lung and peripheral blood were collected and then preserved as a mix of FFPE and fresh-frozen material. For TCR repertoire profiling, the blood samples were analyzed as peripheral blood mononuclear cells. The immunoSEQ Assay was used to sequence TCR beta CDR3 regions from DNA. Per the source publication's procedure: T cell density was computed as TCR beta template counts normalized to usable DNA estimated by amplifying housekeeping genes. Using the preseqR package, richness was estimated by extrapolating to 120,000 templates for tissue samples and 400,000 templates for PBMC samples. Clonality was taken to be one minus Pielou's evenness. Differential abundance testing on productive amino-acid clonotypes, with a minimum total count of 5 and an alpha of 0.1, was used to identify tissue-enriched TCRs. The Jaccard Index and the Morisita Overlap Index were used to measure how much the repertoires overlapped between compartments. GLIPH grouped TCR beta CDR3s together with public tetramer-defined viral CDR3s, and a viral motif had to include at least three viral sequences and also show V-gene enrichment. The source is immuneACCESS, and TCRdb retained only in-frame sequences with V and J called. Part of the clones is not carried over; for the studies checked, unresolved V genes explain less than half of this, and the remainder is unexplained. V and J calls and clone size are as listed in that table; D and trimming were resolved from the DNA. The sample profile shows fewer than 12,000 clones; roughly 84% of them were found once. The top ten clones comprise over 6.5% of the sample.

The clonotype originates from a male donor at least 60 years old with stage III lung adenocarcinoma. Here the sequenced sample was peripheral blood, taken before any cancer treatment. Rearrangement joined TRBV4-2 to TRBJ2-7, with no D gene named confidently. CDR3 region: CASSQEDRRYEQYF. Read as DNA, the sequence is TGTGCCAGCAGCCAAGAGGACCGGCGCTACGAGCAGTACTTC.